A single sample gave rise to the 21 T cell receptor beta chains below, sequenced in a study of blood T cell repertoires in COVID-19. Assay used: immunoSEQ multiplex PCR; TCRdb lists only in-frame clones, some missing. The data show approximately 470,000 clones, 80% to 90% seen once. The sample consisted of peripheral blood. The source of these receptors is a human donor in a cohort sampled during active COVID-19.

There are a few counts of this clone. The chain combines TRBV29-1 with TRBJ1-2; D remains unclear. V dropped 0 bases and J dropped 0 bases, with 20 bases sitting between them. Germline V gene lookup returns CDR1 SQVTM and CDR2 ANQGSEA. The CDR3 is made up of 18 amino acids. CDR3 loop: CSVEDGWPGRGANYGYTF. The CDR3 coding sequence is TGCAGCGTTGAAGATGGGTGGCCCGGCCGGGGAGCTAACTATGGCTACACCTTC.

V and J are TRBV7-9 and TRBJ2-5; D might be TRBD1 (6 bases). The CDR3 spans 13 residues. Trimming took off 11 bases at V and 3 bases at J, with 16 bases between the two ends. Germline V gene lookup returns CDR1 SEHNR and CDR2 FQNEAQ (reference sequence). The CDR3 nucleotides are TGTGCCCTTAATCCTCGGGACAAAGAGACCCAGTACTTC. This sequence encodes CALNPRDKETQYF.

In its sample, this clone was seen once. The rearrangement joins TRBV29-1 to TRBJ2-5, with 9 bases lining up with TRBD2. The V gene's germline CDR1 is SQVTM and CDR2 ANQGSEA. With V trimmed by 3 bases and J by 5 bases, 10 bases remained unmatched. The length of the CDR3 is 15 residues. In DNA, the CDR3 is TGCAGCGTTGAGGTAGCGGGAGTGTCATGGGAGACCCAGTACTTC. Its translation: CSVEVAGVSWETQYF. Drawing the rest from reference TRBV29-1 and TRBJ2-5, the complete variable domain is SAVISQKPSRDICQRGTSLTIQCQVDSQVTMMFWYRQQPGQSLTLIATANQGSEATYESGFVIDKFPISRPNLTFSTLTVSNMSPEDSSIYLCSVEVAGVSWETQYFGPGTRLLVL.

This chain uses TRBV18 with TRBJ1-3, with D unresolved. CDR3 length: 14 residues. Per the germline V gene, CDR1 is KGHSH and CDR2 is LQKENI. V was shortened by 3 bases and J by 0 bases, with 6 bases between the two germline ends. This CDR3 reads CASSPSVSGNTIYF. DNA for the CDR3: TGTGCCAGCTCACCTTCGGTCTCTGGAAACACCATATATTTT.

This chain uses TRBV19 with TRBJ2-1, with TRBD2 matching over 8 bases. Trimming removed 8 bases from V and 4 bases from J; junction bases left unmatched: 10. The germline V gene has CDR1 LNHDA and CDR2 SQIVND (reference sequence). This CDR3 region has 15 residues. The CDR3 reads CASSPRAGVYNEQFF. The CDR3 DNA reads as TGTGCCAGTTCCCCCAGAGCGGGAGTGTACAATGAGCAGTTCTTC.

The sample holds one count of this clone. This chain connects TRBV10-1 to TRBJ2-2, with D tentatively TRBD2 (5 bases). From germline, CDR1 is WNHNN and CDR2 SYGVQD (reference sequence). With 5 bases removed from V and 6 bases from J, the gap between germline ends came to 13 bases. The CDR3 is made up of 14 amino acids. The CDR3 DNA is TGCGCCAGCAGTCACGGAGGTCTTTCCGGGGAGCTGTTTTTT. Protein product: CASSHGGLSGELFF.

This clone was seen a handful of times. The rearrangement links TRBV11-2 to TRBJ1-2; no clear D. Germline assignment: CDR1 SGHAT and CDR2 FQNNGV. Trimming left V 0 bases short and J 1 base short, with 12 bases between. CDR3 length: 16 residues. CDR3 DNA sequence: TGTGCCAGCAGCTTAGATCGGGCGGGGTTTAACTATGGCTACACCTTC. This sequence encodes CASSLDRAGFNYGYTF.

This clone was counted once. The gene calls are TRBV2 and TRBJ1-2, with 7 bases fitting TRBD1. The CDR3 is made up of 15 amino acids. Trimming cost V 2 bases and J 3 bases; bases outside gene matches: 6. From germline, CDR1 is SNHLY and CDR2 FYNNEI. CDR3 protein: CASSENPGGYYGYTF. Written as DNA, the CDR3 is TGTGCCAGCAGTGAAAATCCAGGGGGGTACTATGGCTACACCTTC.

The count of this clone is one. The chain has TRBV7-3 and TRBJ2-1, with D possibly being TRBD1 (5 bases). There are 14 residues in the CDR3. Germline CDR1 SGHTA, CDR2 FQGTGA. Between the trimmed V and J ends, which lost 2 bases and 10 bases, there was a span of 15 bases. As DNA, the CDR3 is TGTGCCAGCAGCTTACCGGGTCAGGGTGGGGAGCAGTTCTTC. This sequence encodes CASSLPGQGGEQFF.

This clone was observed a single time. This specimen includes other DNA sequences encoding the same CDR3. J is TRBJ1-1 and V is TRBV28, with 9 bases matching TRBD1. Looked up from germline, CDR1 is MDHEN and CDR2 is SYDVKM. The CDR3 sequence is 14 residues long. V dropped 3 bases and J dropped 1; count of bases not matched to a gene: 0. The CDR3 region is CASSLGQGNTEAFF. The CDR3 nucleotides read TGTGCCAGCAGTTTGGGACAGGGGAACACTGAAGCTTTCTTT.

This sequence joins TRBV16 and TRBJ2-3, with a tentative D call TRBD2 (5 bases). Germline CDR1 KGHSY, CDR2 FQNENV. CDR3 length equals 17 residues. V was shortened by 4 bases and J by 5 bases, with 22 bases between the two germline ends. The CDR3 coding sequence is TGTGCCAGCAGCCCTAGGCCGGTGAGGAGGCAATTAGATACGCAGTATTTT. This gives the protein CASSPRPVRRQLDTQYF.

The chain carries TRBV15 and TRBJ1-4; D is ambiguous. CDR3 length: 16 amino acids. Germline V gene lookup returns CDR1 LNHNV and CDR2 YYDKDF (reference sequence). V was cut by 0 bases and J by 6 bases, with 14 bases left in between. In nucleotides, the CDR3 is TGTGCCACCAGCAGAGATATGGGCCCCGGGGATGAAAAACTGTTTTTT. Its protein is CATSRDMGPGDEKLFF.

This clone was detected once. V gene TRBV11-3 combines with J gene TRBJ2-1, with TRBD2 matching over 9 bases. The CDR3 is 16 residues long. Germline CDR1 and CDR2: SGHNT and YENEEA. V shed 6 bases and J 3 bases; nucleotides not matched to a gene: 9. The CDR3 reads CASSQVAGAHYNEQFF. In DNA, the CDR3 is TGTGCCAGCAGTCAAGTAGCGGGAGCCCACTACAATGAGCAGTTCTTC.

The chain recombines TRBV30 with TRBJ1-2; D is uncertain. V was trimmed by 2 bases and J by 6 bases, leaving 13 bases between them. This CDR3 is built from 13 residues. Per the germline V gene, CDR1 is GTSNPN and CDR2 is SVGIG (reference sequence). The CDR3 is CAWSRGFQDGYTF. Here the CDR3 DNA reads TGTGCCTGGAGTCGGGGATTTCAGGATGGCTACACCTTC.

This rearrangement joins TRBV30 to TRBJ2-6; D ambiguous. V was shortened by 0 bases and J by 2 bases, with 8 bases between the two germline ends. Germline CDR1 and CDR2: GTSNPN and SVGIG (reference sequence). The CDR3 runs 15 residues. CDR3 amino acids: CAWSVEVPGANVLTF. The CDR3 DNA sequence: TGTGCCTGGAGTGTAGAGGTACCTGGGGCCAACGTCCTGACTTTC.

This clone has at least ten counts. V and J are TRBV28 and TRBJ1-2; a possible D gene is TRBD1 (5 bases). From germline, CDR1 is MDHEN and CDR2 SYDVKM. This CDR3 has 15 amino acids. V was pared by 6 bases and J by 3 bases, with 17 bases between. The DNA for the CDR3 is TGTGCCAGCAGGTGGAGGGGTAGTGTCGACTATGGCTACACCTTC. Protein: CASRWRGSVDYGYTF.

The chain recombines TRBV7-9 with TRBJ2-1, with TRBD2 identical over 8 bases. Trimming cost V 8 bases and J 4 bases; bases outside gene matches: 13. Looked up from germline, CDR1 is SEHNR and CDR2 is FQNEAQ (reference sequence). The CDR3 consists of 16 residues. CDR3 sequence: CASPTGGDKVYNEQFF. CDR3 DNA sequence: TGTGCCAGCCCCACCGGGGGGGACAAGGTATACAATGAGCAGTTCTTC.

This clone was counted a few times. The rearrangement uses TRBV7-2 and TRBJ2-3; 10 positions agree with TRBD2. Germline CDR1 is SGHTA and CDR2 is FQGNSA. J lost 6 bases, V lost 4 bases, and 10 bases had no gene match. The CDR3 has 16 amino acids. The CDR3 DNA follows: TGTGCCAGCAGCTACGGACTAGCGGCATTATCCGATACGCAGTATTTT. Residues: CASSYGLAALSDTQYF.

The CDR3 loop reads CASSLFASTYNEQFF. CDR3 nucleotide sequence: TGTGCCAGCAGCTTATTTGCAAGCACCTACAATGAGCAGTTCTTC. The chain uses TRBV7-8 and TRBJ2-1; D unresolved. This CDR3 has 15 amino acids. Trimming left V 2 bases short and J 2 bases short, with 10 bases between. Germline CDR1 reads SGHVS; CDR2 reads FQNEAQ.

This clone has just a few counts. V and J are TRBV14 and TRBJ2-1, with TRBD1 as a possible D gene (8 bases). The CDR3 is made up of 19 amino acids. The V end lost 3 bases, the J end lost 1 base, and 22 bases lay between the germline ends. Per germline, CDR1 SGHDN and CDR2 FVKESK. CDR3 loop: CASSHNRGTTLYSYNEQFF. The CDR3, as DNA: TGTGCCAGCAGCCATAACAGGGGGACTACCCTTTATTCCTACAATGAGCAGTTCTTC.

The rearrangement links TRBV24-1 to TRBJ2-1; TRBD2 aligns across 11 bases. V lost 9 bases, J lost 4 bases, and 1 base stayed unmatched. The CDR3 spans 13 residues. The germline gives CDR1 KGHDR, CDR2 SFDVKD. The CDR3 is CATGTSGYNEQFF. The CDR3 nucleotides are TGTGCCACCGGGACTAGCGGATACAATGAGCAGTTCTTC.